The present T cell receptor (beta chain) was sequenced within a study of shared clonotypes between healthy human individuals (dated by TCRdb to about 2020). General notes on the study: The cohort comprised two women and a few men aged 18 to 49 years. For each donor, three plates each were used for CD4 naive and CD4 memory, two plates were used for CD8 naive, and one plate was used for CD8 memory. The study deeply sequenced blood TCR repertoires of five healthy adults to estimate repertoire size and the extent of clonotype sharing between individuals. To increase sequencing depth and limit assay-specific biases, different laboratories used diverse techniques to prepare libraries and sequence TCR repertoires. Between about 0.9 and 10 billion PBMCs per donor were obtained by leukapheresis.

Using the deep immunoSEQ assay, multiplex PCR amplified TCR CDR3 regions from genomic DNA. Extracted genomic DNA from each cell subset was spread evenly across all wells of several immunoSEQ 96-well plates, with each plate serving as a replicate. Each replicate PCR for sorted subsets received around 200 ng genomic DNA, equal to about 30,000 T cell genomes. The purified libraries were quantified using a Qubit 3.0 fluorometer, sized with a Bioanalyzer 2100, and then quantified again using the KAPA Library Quantification kit. Every immunoSEQ 96-well plate was sequenced on a separate single-read 150-cycle Illumina NextSeq 550 flow cell. For the original study's pipeline: The immunoSEQ output contained only junctional sequences without quality scores, so filtering could not match that applied to full-length reads. Sequences were annotated with PyIR, a Python wrapper for IgBLAST v1.9, and V/J genes and CDR3 were assigned using IMGT germline references. Reads were filtered out if the reads had weak V/J assignments (E-value above 1e-6), no CDR3, stop codons, out-of-frame junctions, or ambiguous translated residues. V3J clonotypes were defined by identical inferred V gene, J gene, and CDR3 amino acid sequence. Percentage overlap between repertoires was calculated by dividing the number of shared unique clonotypes by the size of the smaller repertoire. RTK rarefaction, the Chao1 estimator, and Recon v2.1 estimates of unobserved clonotypes were used to assess repertoire richness. OLGA was used to compute generation probabilities for all TCRbeta clonotypes that the gDNA method yielded from a few donors. Held by TCRdb, this immuneACCESS table contains in-frame sequences only and omits some clones. Under half of the omission traces to an unresolved V gene where checked; the cause of the rest is unknown. V and J calls and clone size are given by that table; D and trimming were obtained from the DNA. This sample holds millions of clones; less than 95% were observed only once. The ten biggest clones cover approximately 1.2% of the sample.

On the study overall, not on this receptor specifically: Only blood was sampled, and tissue TCR repertoires likely differ from those in blood. Pairwise subsampling indicated that sequencing depth was expected to affect the degree of clonotype sharing among donors. Larger estimated clonotype richness was generally found for naive subsets than for memory subsets. Incomplete sequencing was indicated by rarefaction of sorted-subset datasets, despite the large sequencing depth. Across a handful of donors, approximately 4.9% of naive CD4, roughly 3.3% of naive CD8, about 2.3% of memory CD4, and 0.3% to 0.45% of memory CD8 clonotypes were shared. The genetic and exposure-history diversity represented was limited by the small number of donors. Compared with non-shared clonotypes, clonotypes shared by all four sorted-subset donors had higher generation probabilities.

This clone is a singleton in its sample. It lacks a known antigen. No base qualities exist here, and no much larger clone lies one base off it. The CDR3, cysteine through phenylalanine, is 15 amino acids long. Only the CDR3 portion is preserved as DNA: 45 bases, with reading frame beginning at the first base. CDR1 and CDR2 are drawn from the germline V gene (reference sequence): SEHNR, FQNEAQ. The V and J ends are trimmed by 4 bases and 2 bases, leaving 12 bases between them. CD8 naive samples were CD45RO-negative cells positively selected for CCR7, giving a CD45RA+CCR7+ population that excluded TemRA cells. Healthy HIV-negative adults with no recently reported acute infections or vaccinations were included as donors. Only Caucasian adults living in Nashville, Tennessee, USA were represented among the donors. Blood was obtained by leukapheresis, after which PBMCs were separated by Ficoll-Histopaque density gradient centrifugation and cryopreserved in liquid nitrogen vapor phase. Analytical flow cytometry was used to check the purity and quantity of each magnetically sorted T cell population. Each sorted fraction had its genomic DNA isolated and then quantified by UV absorbance on a Nanodrop 2000c.

The sample consisted of naive CD8+ T cells sorted from blood. Taken with the paper, the label for cell subset or site translates to: CD45RA+CCR7+. The sequence joins TRBV7-9 to TRBJ2-1, and the D gene may be TRBD1, 5 bases matching. The receptor was derived from a man aged 18 to 30 in good health. The sequenced DNA is TGTGCCAGCAGCTCCTCGACAGCCCCCTACAATGAGCAGTTCTTC. Its amino acids are CASSSSTAPYNEQFF. Supplemented by the reference TRBV7-9 and TRBJ2-1 proteins around the CDR3, the complete variable domain is DTGVSQNPRHKITKRGQNVTFRCDPISEHNRLYWYRQTLGQGPEFLTYFQNEAQLEKSRLLSDRFSAERPKGSFSTLEIQRTEQGDSAMYLCASSSSTAPYNEQFFGPGTRLTVL.